Here is one TCR beta chain with its context. Authors' analysis steps: Cell counts per sample came from amplifying reference gene primers. Libraries were prepared by immunoSEQ multiplex PCR; TCRdb keeps only in-frame clonotypes and omits some of them. The V and J calls and the clone size are those of that table, but D and trimming were determined from the DNA. The table records about 130,000 clones, 88% of them present only once. This specimen comes from a study of blood T cell repertoires in COVID-19. Study at large: Sources were T cells, B-cell-depleted T cells, or PBMCs; the material itself was cDNA or gDNA.

The CDR3 length is 15 residues. Germline loops: CDR1 SGHKS, CDR2 YYEKEE (reference sequence). Trimming took 4 bases from V and 6 from J, leaving 20 bases between them. The chain uses TRBV5-5 and TRBJ2-7; D is undetermined. Sequenced sample: peripheral blood. The clonotype originates from a man aged 65 to 79 with active COVID-19. The CDR3 is CASSPAGPLSTEQYF. The CDR3 DNA reads as TGTGCCAGCAGCCCGGCAGGTCCATTGTCTACCGAGCAGTACTTC.